Listed below are T cell receptor beta chains from one sample, sequenced in a study of blood T cell repertoires in COVID-19. Here immunoSEQ multiplex PCR was the method, and the copy in TCRdb shows in-frame clones only, minus some. This sample has approximately 220,000 clones, with 70% to 90% found just once. The sequenced sample consisted of peripheral blood. These receptor sequences come from a man between 60 and 75 years old with acute or convalescent COVID-19. Both conserved end residues are part of each CDR3. The D gene is left open where the match is weak. Clone sizes are given selectively: once, few, many, or a class where the clone is expanded.

j_call clone_size d_call v_call cdr3_aa cdr3_nt
TRBJ2-3 . . TRBV7-3 CASSLNPQGTDTQYF TGTGCCAGCAGCTTAAACCCCCAGGGCACAGATACGCAGTATTTT
TRBJ2-7 . TRBD1 TRBV20-1 CSASLQGAYEQYF TGCAGTGCTAGTCTGCAGGGGGCCTACGAGCAGTACTTC
TRBJ1-1 . TRBD1 TRBV24-1 CATSEGQGAIRAFF TGTGCCACCAGTGAGGGACAGGGGGCGATACGAGCTTTCTTT
TRBJ1-2 . TRBD1 TRBV9 CASSEPRQGTNYGYTF TGTGCCAGCAGCGAACCAAGACAGGGGACTAACTATGGCTACACCTTC
TRBJ1-2 . . TRBV7-2 CASAGGLNYGYTF TGTGCCAGCGCGGGGGGTTTGAACTATGGCTACACCTTC
TRBJ2-5 . . TRBV27 CASNLRVGETQYF TGTGCCAGCAACCTCAGGGTAGGCGAGACCCAGTACTTC
TRBJ1-3 . TRBD1 TRBV7-8 CASSQTRTGVNTIYF TGTGCCAGCAGCCAAACCAGAACAGGGGTAAACACCATATATTTT
TRBJ2-2 few . TRBV19 CASSMGTLTLTGELFF TGTGCCAGTAGTATGGGGACATTAACGTTGACCGGGGAGCTGTTTTTT
TRBJ2-3 . . TRBV4-3 CASSQDSKLRPDTQYF TGCGCCAGCAGCCAAGATAGCAAGCTGAGACCAGATACGCAGTATTTT
TRBJ1-5 . TRBD1 TRBV10-3 CAISRMGLGQSDQPQHF TGTGCCATCAGTAGAATGGGTTTGGGACAGAGTGATCAGCCCCAGCATTTT
TRBJ2-3 . TRBD2 TRBV5-1 CASSFRTSDTDTQYF TGCGCCAGCAGCTTTAGGACTAGCGACACAGATACGCAGTATTTT
TRBJ1-5 many TRBD1 TRBV2 CASSESWWDEEDRGVPQHF TGTGCCAGCAGTGAATCGTGGTGGGACGAAGAGGACAGGGGGGTGCCCCAGCATTTT
TRBJ1-2 few . TRBV2 CASRPGSLEGYTF TGTGCCAGCAGACCAGGATCTCTGGAAGGCTACACCTTC
TRBJ1-6 once . TRBV6-2/TRBV6-3 CASSFRVQPNSPLHF TGTGCCAGCAGTTTTCGGGTCCAACCTAATTCACCCCTCCACTTT
TRBJ1-2 medium-sized . TRBV12-3/TRBV12-4 CASSFNEGYGYTF TGTGCCAGCAGTTTTAACGAGGGCTATGGCTACACCTTC
TRBJ1-2 . . TRBV28 CASSPRQAANYGYTF TGTGCCAGCAGTCCCCGACAAGCAGCTAACTATGGCTACACCTTC
TRBJ2-5 . . TRBV7-9 CASSLLGSQETQYF TGTGCCAGCAGCTTACTGGGCAGTCAAGAGACCCAGTACTTC
TRBJ2-1 . TRBD2 TRBV27 CASSAFLLAGHQNNEQFF TGTGCCAGCAGTGCCTTTCTACTAGCGGGGCATCAAAACAATGAGCAGTTCTTC
TRBJ2-5 . . TRBV3-1/TRBV3-2 CASSQGPGEETQYF TGTGCCAGCAGCCAAGGCCCCGGGGAAGAGACCCAGTACTTC
TRBJ2-5 . . TRBV5-1 CASSLATGRQETQYF TGCGCCAGCAGCTTAGCGACAGGGAGGCAAGAGACCCAGTACTTC
TRBJ2-5 . TRBD1 TRBV5-6 CASSLEPTGGWGETQYF TGTGCCAGCAGCTTGGAACCAACAGGGGGCTGGGGAGAGACCCAGTACTTC
TRBJ1-1 few . TRBV25-1 CASSEGRTEAFF TGTGCCAGCAGTGAAGGGCGCACTGAAGCTTTCTTT
TRBJ2-5 . TRBD2 TRBV28 CASSELASGDQETQYF TGTGCCAGCAGTGAGTTGGCTAGCGGGGACCAAGAGACCCAGTACTTC
TRBJ2-2 . TRBD1 TRBV3-1/TRBV3-2 CASSPGQGRGANTGELFF TGTGCCAGCAGCCCGGGACAGGGTCGGGGGGCGAACACCGGGGAGCTGTTTTTT
TRBJ2-3 . . TRBV7-9 CASSPVGRDTQYF TGTGCCAGCAGCCCCGTAGGGAGGGATACGCAGTATTTT
TRBJ2-1 . . TRBV5-4 CASMAENNEQFF TGTGCCAGCATGGCAGAAAACAATGAGCAGTTCTTC
TRBJ1-3 . . TRBV5-1 CASSFTTGSGNTIYF TGCGCCAGCAGCTTTACCACAGGCTCTGGAAACACCATATATTTT
TRBJ1-2 . TRBD1 TRBV15 CATSREGVGQGGYTF TGTGCCACCAGCAGAGAAGGGGTGGGACAGGGGGGCTACACCTTC
TRBJ2-6 . . TRBV27 CASSLLRGSGANVLTF TGTGCCAGCAGTTTATTACGGGGTAGTGGGGCCAACGTCCTGACTTTC
TRBJ1-2 . TRBD1 TRBV6-5 CASSPGQGRNTF TGTGCCAGCAGCCCCGGACAGGGCCGCAACACCTTC
TRBJ1-1 . TRBD1 TRBV7-9 CASSLADRGPGTEAFF TGTGCCAGCAGCTTAGCCGACAGGGGGCCGGGCACTGAAGCTTTCTTT
TRBJ1-5 . . TRBV5-1 CASSLAGRNQPQHF TGCGCCAGCAGCTTGGCAGGGCGGAATCAGCCCCAGCATTTT
TRBJ1-1 . . TRBV11-2 CASSEGGDKTRPNTEAFF TGTGCCAGCAGCGAGGGGGGGGACAAGACTCGCCCGAACACTGAAGCTTTCTTT
TRBJ2-3 . . TRBV30 CAWTRGTSYSTDTQYF TGTGCCTGGACTCGAGGGACTTCTTATTCCACAGATACGCAGTATTTT
TRBJ1-4 . . TRBV15 CATSRDTANEKLFF TGTGCCACCAGCAGAGATACAGCCAATGAAAAACTGTTTTTT
TRBJ2-7 . TRBD2 TRBV2 CASMVGLADPDYEQYF TGTGCCAGCATGGTTGGACTAGCGGACCCCGACTACGAGCAGTACTTC
TRBJ1-1 once . TRBV7-6 CASSPGGRRNTEAFF TGTGCCAGCAGCCCGGGCGGGAGGCGGAACACTGAAGCTTTCTTT
TRBJ2-3 . TRBD2 TRBV5-1 CASSFTSGGDPQDTQYF TGCGCCAGCAGCTTTACTAGCGGGGGGGATCCGCAAGATACGCAGTATTTT
TRBJ1-6 . TRBD1 TRBV2 CASRPGTGENSPLHF TGTGCCAGCAGACCCGGGACAGGGGAAAATTCACCCCTCCACTTT
TRBJ2-7 . TRBD1 TRBV2 CASRTGGIYEQYF TGTGCCAGCAGGACAGGGGGCATCTACGAGCAGTACTTC
TRBJ2-7 . . TRBV12-3/TRBV12-4 CASRSDSYEQYF TGTGCCAGCAGATCGGACAGCTACGAGCAGTACTTC
TRBJ2-2 . TRBD1 TRBV5-8 CASSLIQGVVGELFF TGTGCCAGCAGCTTGATACAGGGGGTGGTCGGGGAGCTGTTTTTT
TRBJ2-7 . TRBD1 TRBV25-1 CASSDAGTGSHEQYF TGTGCCAGCAGTGATGCCGGGACAGGATCCCACGAGCAGTACTTC
TRBJ1-2 once TRBD1 TRBV6-5 CASSYRGQGNGYTF TGTGCCAGCAGTTACCGGGGACAGGGGAATGGCTACACCTTC
TRBJ1-2 . . TRBV25-1 CASSQAPNYGYTF TGTGCCAGCAGTCAAGCACCCAACTATGGCTACACCTTC
TRBJ2-3 . TRBD2 TRBV7-2 CASSPTGGSSTQYF TGTGCCAGCAGCCCCACGGGGGGGAGTTCTACGCAGTATTTT
TRBJ1-2 . TRBD1 TRBV6-2/TRBV6-3 CASSLGQGDGYTF TGTGCCAGCAGCCTTGGACAGGGGGACGGCTACACCTTC
TRBJ1-6 . . TRBV30 CAWSSGGDSPLHF TGTGCCTGGAGTTCGGGGGGGGATTCACCCCTCCACTTT